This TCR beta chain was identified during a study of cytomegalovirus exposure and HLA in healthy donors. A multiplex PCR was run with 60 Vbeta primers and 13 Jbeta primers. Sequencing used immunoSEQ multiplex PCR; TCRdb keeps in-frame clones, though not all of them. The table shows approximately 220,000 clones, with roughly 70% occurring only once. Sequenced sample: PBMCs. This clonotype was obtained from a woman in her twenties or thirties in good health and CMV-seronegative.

The CDR3 DNA follows: TGTGCCAGCACAGAAGGGATCGGGGACGAGCAGTACTTC. It yields the protein CASTEGIGDEQYF. The genes are TRBV2 and TRBJ2-7, with D maybe TRBD2 (5 bases). Trimming pared 7 bases from V and 5 bases from J, leaving 15 bases between. Germline V CDR1 and CDR2: SNHLY, FYNNEI. The CDR3 is 13 amino acids.